This entry features one T cell receptor beta chain sequence. Antigen: not known. The data were obtained in a study of T cell repertoires in cytomegalovirus infection. Overall study: Public TCR beta signature analysis indicated the presence of both CMV infection and matching HLA type.

TCRdb passed the reads through MiXCR, listing each CDR3 protein once. This table has about 310,000 distinct CDR3 sequences, more than 20% appearing once. J was trimmed by 3 bases and V by 3 bases; bases with no gene match: 9. The CDR3 is 17 residues long. Germline V gene lookup returns CDR1 LGHNA and CDR2 YSLEER. The clonotype originates from a human donor in good health (CMV status not recorded). Some clones in this sample may be carry-over from other donors' samples. The sequenced sample was cultured PBMCs, obtained from culture after CMV antigen stimulation. The chain employs TRBV4-3 and TRBJ2-3; the match to TRBD2 covers 10 bases. This CDR3 is CASSHELAGSGTDTQYF. The CDR3 nucleotides read TGCGCCAGCAGCCATGAACTAGCGGGAAGCGGGACAGATACGCAGTATTTT.